This TCR beta chain derives from a study of vaccination effects on CD4 cells after COVID-19. As for the study in general: With the ViraFEST assay, the study expanded antigen-specific CD4+ T cells using viral peptide pools, then sequenced them. The participants, recipients of two vaccine doses, got either BNT162b2 or mRNA-1273.

As regards this clone: Its target is unknown.

Data came from immunoSEQ multiplex PCR; TCRdb stores just in-frame clones and leaves some out. Among approximately 50,000 clones, 76% were seen once, and the ten largest hold about 11%. General study points: Both infection-induced and vaccine-induced clones contracted markedly at late post-vaccination timepoints.

The authors isolated CD4+ T cells after about eleven days of culture. This individual tested PCR-positive for SARS-CoV-2 infection between March and December 2020. The input for sequencing was CD4+ T cells from PBMCs cultured without peptide, taken before COVID-19 vaccination. The source is a human donor who had a prior SARS-CoV-2 infection.

Here the CDR3 DNA reads TGTGCCAGCAGCCAAGACAGGGGGACCTACGAGCAGTACTTC. Protein sequence: CASSQDRGTYEQYF. V and J are TRBV7-2 and TRBJ2-7, with 9 bases that match TRBD1. This CDR3 spans 14 amino acids. V was clipped by 5 bases and J by 2 bases; unmatched bases: 4. Germline loops: CDR1 SGHTA, CDR2 FQGNSA.